This entry concerns a single T cell receptor beta chain. Its target is not known. The sample originates from a study of T cell repertoires in cytomegalovirus infection. Deletions cut 2 bases from V and 4 bases from J, with 8 bases between. This CDR3 has 13 residues. Per germline, CDR1 MNHNY and CDR2 SVGAGI (reference sequence). From the reads, TCRdb called clonotypes with MiXCR, one entry per CDR3 protein. Of about 110,000 distinct CDR3 sequences in the sample, under 55% were seen once. Study-level results: The ex vivo response was dominated by HLA-C-restricted CMV-specific TCR beta clonotypes.

The chain is built from TRBV6-6 and TRBJ1-2; D is ambiguous. This TCR was sampled from a human donor in good health (CMV status not recorded). Some clones in this sample may be carry-over from other donors' samples. Sample: CD8+ T cells from cultured PBMCs, taken from culture after CMV antigen stimulation. The CDR3: CASSYLGSYGYTF. CDR3 coding DNA: TGTGCCAGCAGTTACCTCGGGTCCTATGGCTACACCTTC.